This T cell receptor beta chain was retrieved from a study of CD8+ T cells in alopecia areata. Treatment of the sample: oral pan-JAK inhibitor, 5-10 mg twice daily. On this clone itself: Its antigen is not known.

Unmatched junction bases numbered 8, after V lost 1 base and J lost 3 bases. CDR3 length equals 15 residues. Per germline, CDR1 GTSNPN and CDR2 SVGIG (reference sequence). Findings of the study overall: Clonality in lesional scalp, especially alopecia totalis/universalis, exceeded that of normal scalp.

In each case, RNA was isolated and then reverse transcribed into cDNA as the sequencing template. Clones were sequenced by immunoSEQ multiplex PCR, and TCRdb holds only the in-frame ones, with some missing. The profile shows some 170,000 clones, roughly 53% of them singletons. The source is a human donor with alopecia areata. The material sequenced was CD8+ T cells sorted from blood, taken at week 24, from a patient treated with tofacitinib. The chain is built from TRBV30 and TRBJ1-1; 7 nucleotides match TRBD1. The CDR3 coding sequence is TGTGCCTGGAGTGCTCAGGGGGGTACGGACACTGAAGCTTTCTTT. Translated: CAWSAQGGTDTEAFF.